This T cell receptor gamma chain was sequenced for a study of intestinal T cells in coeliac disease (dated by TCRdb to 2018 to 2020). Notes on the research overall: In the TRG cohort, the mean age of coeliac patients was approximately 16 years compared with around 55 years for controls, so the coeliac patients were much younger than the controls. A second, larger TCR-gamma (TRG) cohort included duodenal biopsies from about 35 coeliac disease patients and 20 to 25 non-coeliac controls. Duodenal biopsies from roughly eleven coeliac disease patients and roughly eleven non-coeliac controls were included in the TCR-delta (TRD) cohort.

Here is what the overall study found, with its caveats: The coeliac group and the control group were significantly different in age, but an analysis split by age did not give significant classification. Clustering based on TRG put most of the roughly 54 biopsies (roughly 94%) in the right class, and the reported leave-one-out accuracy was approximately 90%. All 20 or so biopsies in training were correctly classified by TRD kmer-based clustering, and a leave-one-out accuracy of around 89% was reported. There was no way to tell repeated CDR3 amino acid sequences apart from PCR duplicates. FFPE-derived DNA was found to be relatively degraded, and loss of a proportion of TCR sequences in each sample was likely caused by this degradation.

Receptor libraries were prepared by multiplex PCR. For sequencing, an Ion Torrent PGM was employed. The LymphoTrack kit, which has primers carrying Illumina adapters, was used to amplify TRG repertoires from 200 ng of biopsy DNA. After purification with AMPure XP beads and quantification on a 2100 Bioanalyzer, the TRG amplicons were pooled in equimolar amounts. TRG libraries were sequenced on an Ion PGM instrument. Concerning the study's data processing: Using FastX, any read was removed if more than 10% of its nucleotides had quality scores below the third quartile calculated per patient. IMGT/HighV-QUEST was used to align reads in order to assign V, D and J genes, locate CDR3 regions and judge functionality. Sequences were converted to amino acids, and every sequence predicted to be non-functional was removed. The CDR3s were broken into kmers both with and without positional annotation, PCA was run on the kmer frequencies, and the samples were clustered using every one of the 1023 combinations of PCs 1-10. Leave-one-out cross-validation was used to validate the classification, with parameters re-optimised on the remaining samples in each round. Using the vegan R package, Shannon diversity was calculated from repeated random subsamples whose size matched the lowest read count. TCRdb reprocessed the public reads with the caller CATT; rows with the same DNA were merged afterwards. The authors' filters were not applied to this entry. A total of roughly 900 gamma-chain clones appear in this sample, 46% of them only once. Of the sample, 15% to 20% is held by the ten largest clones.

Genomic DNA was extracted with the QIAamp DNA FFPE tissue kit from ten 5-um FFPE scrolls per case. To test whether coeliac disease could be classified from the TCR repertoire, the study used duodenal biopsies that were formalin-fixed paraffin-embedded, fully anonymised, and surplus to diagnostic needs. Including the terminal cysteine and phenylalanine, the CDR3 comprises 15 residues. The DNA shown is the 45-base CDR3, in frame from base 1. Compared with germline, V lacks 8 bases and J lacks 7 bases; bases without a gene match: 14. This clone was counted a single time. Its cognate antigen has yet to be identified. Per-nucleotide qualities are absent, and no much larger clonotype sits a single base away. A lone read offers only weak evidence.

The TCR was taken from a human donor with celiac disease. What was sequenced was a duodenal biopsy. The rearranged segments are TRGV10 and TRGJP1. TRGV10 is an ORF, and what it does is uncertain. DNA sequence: TGTGCTGCGTGGGATTTTGACGGAAATGGTTGGTTCAAGATATTT. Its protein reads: CAAWDFDGNGWFKIF.